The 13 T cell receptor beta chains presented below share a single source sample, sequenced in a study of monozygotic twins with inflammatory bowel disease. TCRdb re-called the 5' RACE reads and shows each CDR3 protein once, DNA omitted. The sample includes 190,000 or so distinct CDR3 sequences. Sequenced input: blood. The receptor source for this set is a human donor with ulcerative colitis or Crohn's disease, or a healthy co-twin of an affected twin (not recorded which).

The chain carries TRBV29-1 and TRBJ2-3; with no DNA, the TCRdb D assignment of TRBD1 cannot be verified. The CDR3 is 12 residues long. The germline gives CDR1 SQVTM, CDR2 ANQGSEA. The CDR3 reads CSVGRSTDTQYF.

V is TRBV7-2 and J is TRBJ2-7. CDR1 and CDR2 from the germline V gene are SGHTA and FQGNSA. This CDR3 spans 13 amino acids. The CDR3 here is CASSSGGSYEQYF.

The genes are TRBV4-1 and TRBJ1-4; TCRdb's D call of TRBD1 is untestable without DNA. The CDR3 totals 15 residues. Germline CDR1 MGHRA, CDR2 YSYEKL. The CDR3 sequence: CASSQPGGTNEKLFF.

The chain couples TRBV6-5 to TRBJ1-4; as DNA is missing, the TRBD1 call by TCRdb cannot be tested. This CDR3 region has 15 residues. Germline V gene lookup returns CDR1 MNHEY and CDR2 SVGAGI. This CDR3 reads CASSFLGVGNEKLFF.

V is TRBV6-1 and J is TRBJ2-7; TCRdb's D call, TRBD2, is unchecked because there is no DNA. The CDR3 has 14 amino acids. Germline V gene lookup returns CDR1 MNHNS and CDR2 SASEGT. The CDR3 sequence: CASSGLDPSYEQYF.

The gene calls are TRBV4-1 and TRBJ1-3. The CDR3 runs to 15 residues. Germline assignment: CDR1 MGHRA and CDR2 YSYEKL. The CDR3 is CASSQEADSGNTIYF.

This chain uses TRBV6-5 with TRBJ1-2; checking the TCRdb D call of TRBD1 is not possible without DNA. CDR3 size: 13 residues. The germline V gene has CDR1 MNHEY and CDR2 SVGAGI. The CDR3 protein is CASSSQGGYGYTF.

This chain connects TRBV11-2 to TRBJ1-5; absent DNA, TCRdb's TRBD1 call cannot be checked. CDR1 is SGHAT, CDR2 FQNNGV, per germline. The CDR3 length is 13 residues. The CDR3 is CASSPTGAQPQHF.

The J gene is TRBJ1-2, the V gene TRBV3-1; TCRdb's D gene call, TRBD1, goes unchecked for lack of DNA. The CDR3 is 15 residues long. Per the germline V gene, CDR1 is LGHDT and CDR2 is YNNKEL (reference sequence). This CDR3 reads CASSPEYRGRYGYTF.

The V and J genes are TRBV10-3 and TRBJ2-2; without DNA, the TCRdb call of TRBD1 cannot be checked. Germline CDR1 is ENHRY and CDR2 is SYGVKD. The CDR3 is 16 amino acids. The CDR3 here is CAISERTGGVTGELFF.

This CDR3 is CSVIQGFQETQYF. The V call is TRBV29-1, the J call TRBJ2-5; no DNA is available, so the TRBD1 call from TCRdb remains unchecked. CDR3 size: 13 residues. Germline CDR1 SQVTM, CDR2 ANQGSEA.

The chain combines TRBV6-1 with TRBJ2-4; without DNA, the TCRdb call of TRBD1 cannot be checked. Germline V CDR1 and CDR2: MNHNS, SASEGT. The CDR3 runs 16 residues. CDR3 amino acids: CASSTPTLGAKNIQYF.

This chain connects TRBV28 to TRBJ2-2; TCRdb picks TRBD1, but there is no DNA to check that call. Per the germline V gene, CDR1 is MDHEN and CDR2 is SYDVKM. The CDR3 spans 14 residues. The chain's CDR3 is CASRLDRVDGELFF.